The following is a T cell receptor (beta chain) sequence with its context. The CDR3 is 15 residues long. Germline CDR1 SNHLY, CDR2 FYNNEI. The junction had 8 bases not matched to a gene; V was cut back by 2 bases and J by 7 bases. Study processing details: Amplification with reference gene primers provided the estimates of nucleated cell counts. Some clones are missing from TCRdb's copy, which holds only in-frame ones; the method was immunoSEQ multiplex PCR. From that table come the V and J calls and clone size; the DNA was used to work out D and trimming. The data hold under 200,000 clones, with roughly 91% observed a single time. The sample is drawn from a study of blood T cell repertoires in COVID-19. About the research overall: Samples representing acute and convalescent COVID-19 were sourced from the United States, Italy and Spain. In each case, the material was cDNA or gDNA derived from T cells, B-cell-depleted T cells, or PBMCs.

Sequencing used peripheral blood. The chain couples TRBV2 to TRBJ1-5; 7 bases map to TRBD1. This receptor was obtained from a man between 35 and 55 years old with active or convalescent COVID-19. The CDR3 region has the DNA TGTGCCAGCAGTGAAAATGTCGGCAGGGGGCAGCCCCAGCATTTT. This codes for CASSENVGRGQPQHF.